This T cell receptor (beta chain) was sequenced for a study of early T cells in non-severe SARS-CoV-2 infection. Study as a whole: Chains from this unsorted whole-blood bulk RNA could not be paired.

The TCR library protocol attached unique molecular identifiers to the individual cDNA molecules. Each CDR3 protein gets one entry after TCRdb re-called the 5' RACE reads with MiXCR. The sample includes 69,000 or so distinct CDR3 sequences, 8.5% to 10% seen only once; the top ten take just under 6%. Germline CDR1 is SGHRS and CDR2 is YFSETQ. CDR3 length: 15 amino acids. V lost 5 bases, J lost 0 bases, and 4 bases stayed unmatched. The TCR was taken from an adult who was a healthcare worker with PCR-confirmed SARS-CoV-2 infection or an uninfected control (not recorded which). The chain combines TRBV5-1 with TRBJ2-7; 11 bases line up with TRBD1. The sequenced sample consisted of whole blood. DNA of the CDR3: TGCGCCAGCAGATCCGGGACAGGGGGCTCCTACGAGCAGTACTTC. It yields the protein CASRSGTGGSYEQYF.